A selection of T cell receptor beta chains follows, all from one sample in a study of regulatory T cells in long-lasting Graves disease. MiXCR, run by TCRdb on the multiplex PCR reads, gives a single entry per CDR3 protein. The sample has hundreds of thousands of distinct CDR3 sequences; 15% are singletons. This sample also appeared in a second study, on T cells in Graves' hyperthyroidism and ophthalmopathy.

The starting material was peripheral blood mononuclear cells (PBMCs), obtained at new diagnosis, from a patient treated with antithyroid drugs. Source of these receptors: a woman aged 40 to 50 with Graves disease. Each CDR3 is given with its conserved first and last residue. D genes are given only for firm matches. The size field is filled for only some rows; it gives once, few, many or a size class.

many	14	NA	TRBV18	TRBJ2-1	CASSPTTLYNEQFF	TGTGCCAGCTCACCCACGACTCTCTACAATGAGCAGTTCTTC
many	11	TRBD2	TRBV28	TRBJ2-3	CASRGGDTQYF	TGTGCCAGCAGGGGGGGGGATACGCAGTATTTT
NA	14	NA	TRBV2	TRBJ1-2	CASSEGGPKYGYTF	TGTGCCAGCAGTGAAGGGGGCCCCAAATATGGCTACACCTTC
many	16	TRBD2	TRBV7-8	TRBJ2-1	CASSPWREGSYNEQFF	TGTGCCAGCAGCCCGTGGCGGGAGGGCTCCTACAATGAGCAGTTCTTC
few	16	TRBD1	TRBV20-1	TRBJ1-2	CSAEQGTGGADYGYTF	TGCAGTGCTGAACAAGGGACAGGGGGCGCGGACTATGGCTACACCTTC
many	14	NA	TRBV30	TRBJ1-2	CAWRGTGEGYGYTF	TGTGCCTGGAGAGGGACGGGGGAGGGCTATGGCTACACCTTC
many	15	NA	TRBV10-3	TRBJ1-2	CASSGVIPSNYGYTF	TGTGCCTCAAGTGGGGTAATCCCATCTAACTATGGCTACACCTTC
many	14	TRBD1	TRBV20-1	TRBJ1-3	CSAPGQGSGNTIYF	TGCAGTGCCCCGGGACAGGGATCTGGAAACACCATATATTTT
NA	16	TRBD1	TRBV10-1	TRBJ2-3	CASSEARDSYTDTQYF	TGCGCCAGCAGTGAGGCCCGGGACAGCTACACAGATACGCAGTATTTT
many	16	TRBD1	TRBV29-1	TRBJ2-2	CSVEEGNRGSTGELFF	TGCAGCGTTGAAGAAGGGAACAGGGGGAGTACCGGGGAGCTGTTTTTT
many	14	TRBD2	TRBV6-2/TRBV6-3	TRBJ2-1	CASSESGRRDEQFF	TGTGCCAGCAGTGAGAGCGGGAGACGGGATGAGCAGTTCTTC
NA	11	NA	TRBV6-5	TRBJ2-7	CASRWNYEQYF	TGTGCCAGCCGTTGGAATTACGAGCAGTACTTC
NA	14	NA	TRBV11-2	TRBJ1-2	CASSLEVLTGGYTF	TGTGCCAGCAGCTTAGAAGTGTTGACTGGAGGCTACACCTTC
many	14	TRBD1	TRBV12-3/TRBV12-4	TRBJ2-7	CASAGTGGPYEQYF	TGTGCCAGCGCGGGGACAGGGGGGCCCTACGAGCAGTACTTC
few	15	NA	TRBV30	TRBJ1-6	CAWRPGGSYNSPLHF	TGTGCCTGGAGGCCCGGGGGCTCCTATAATTCACCCCTCCACTTT
few	12	NA	TRBV30	TRBJ2-1	CAWNAVVGEQFF	TGTGCCTGGAATGCGGTCGTAGGTGAGCAGTTCTTC
many	17	NA	TRBV29-1	TRBJ2-6	CSVVAAGGLFGANVLTF	TGCAGCGTTGTCGCGGCAGGTGGATTATTTGGGGCCAACGTCCTGACTTTC
few	15	NA	TRBV27	TRBJ1-6	CASSLSVVAYSPLHF	TGTGCCAGCAGTTTATCGGTCGTGGCGTATTCACCCCTCCACTTT
NA	14	NA	TRBV19	TRBJ2-7	CASSIRAEEGEQYF	TGTGCCAGTAGTATTCGAGCGGAAGAAGGCGAGCAGTACTTC
NA	14	NA	TRBV13	TRBJ2-3	CASSSPTSPDTQYF	TGTGCCAGCAGCTCCCCGACTAGTCCAGATACGCAGTATTTT
few	14	NA	TRBV6-2/TRBV6-3	TRBJ2-7	CASSVGRGSYEQYF	TGTGCCAGCAGCGTCGGTCGCGGATCCTACGAGCAGTACTTC
many	13	NA	TRBV20-1	TRBJ2-7	CSARRDNSYEQYF	TGCAGTGCTAGAAGGGACAACTCCTACGAGCAGTACTTC
many	17	TRBD2	TRBV20-1	TRBJ2-1	CSARGTSGRGSYNEQFF	TGCAGTGCTAGAGGGACTAGCGGGAGGGGCTCCTACAATGAGCAGTTCTTC
few	13	TRBD1	TRBV5-6	TRBJ2-7	CASSLDTGAEQYF	TGTGCCAGCAGCTTGGACACAGGGGCCGAGCAGTACTTC
many	15	NA	TRBV27	TRBJ2-3	CASTMGGSLPDTQYF	TGTGCCAGCACCATGGGGGGCTCTCTGCCAGATACGCAGTATTTT
few	19	TRBD2	TRBV24-1	TRBJ2-3	CATSDPSGRAAPNTDTQYF	TGTGCCACCAGTGACCCTAGCGGGAGGGCCGCCCCGAACACAGATACGCAGTATTTT
few	14	NA	TRBV18	TRBJ2-7	CASSPPARADEQYF	TGTGCCAGCTCACCACCCGCCAGGGCGGACGAGCAGTACTTC
many	15	NA	TRBV18	TRBJ2-3	CASSPPLGTTDTQYF	TGTGCCAGCTCACCGCCTCTTGGGACAACAGATACGCAGTATTTT
many	13	NA	TRBV28	TRBJ2-3	CATRRVHTDTQYF	TGTGCCACCAGAAGGGTCCACACAGATACGCAGTATTTT
many	16	NA	TRBV28	TRBJ1-4	CASSSYGRGTNEKLFF	TGTGCCAGCAGTTCTTACGGGAGGGGAACTAATGAAAAACTGTTTTTT
many	12	NA	TRBV24-1	TRBJ2-1	CATSDFVHEQFF	TGTGCCACCAGTGACTTCGTCCATGAGCAGTTCTTC
many	14	NA	TRBV7-8	TRBJ2-1	CASSPKVIYNEQFF	TGTGCCAGCAGCCCAAAGGTTATCTACAATGAGCAGTTCTTC
few	13	TRBD2	TRBV10-3	TRBJ2-2	CATSGPNTGELFF	TGTGCCACTAGCGGTCCGAACACCGGGGAGCTGTTTTTT
NA	13	NA	TRBV7-2	TRBJ2-1	CASSSTRFNEQFF	TGTGCCAGCAGTTCGACTAGATTTAATGAGCAGTTCTTC
many	16	TRBD2	TRBV19	TRBJ2-1	CASSTIAGSLDNEQFF	TGTGCCAGTAGTACCATAGCGGGGTCCCTCGACAATGAGCAGTTCTTC
many	15	NA	TRBV12-3/TRBV12-4	TRBJ1-4	CASSPSPRSNEKLFF	TGTGCCAGCAGTCCCTCGCCACGTTCGAATGAAAAACTGTTTTTT
many	15	TRBD2	TRBV12-3/TRBV12-4	TRBJ2-7	CASSPTLAGVDEQYF	TGTGCCAGCAGTCCTACACTAGCGGGAGTAGACGAGCAGTACTTC
few	13	NA	TRBV6-1	TRBJ1-1	CASRLPLDTEAFF	TGTGCCAGCAGGCTACCGTTGGACACTGAAGCTTTCTTT
many	15	NA	TRBV11-2	TRBJ2-7	CASSGTGSQFYEQYF	TGTGCCAGCAGCGGAACCGGGAGTCAGTTTTACGAGCAGTACTTC
NA	15	TRBD1	TRBV13	TRBJ2-4	CASSDQGQGKNIQYF	TGTGCCAGCAGCGATCAGGGACAGGGGAAAAACATTCAGTACTTC